This T cell receptor beta chain was identified in a study of T cell responses to AZD1222 COVID-19 vaccine. Notes on the study in general: Baseline seropositivity occurred in only a handful of AZD1222 recipients. Most donors were white British and more were female, and clonal diversity was possibly underestimated. None of the repertoires were sampled until the peak T cell response had passed. Regions left unmutated in variants are reportedly the target of nearly half of spike-specific TCRs.

In regard to this clone: Its target is not known.

This table comes from immunoSEQ multiplex PCR, and its TCRdb copy is limited to in-frame clones, with some not included. The profile covers approximately 64,000 clones, with about 93% appearing a single time and approximately 6.3% taken by the ten largest. The sequencing here drew on peripheral blood, taken 28 days after the second dose of the MenACWY control vaccine. The receptor was isolated from an adult who received the MenACWY meningococcal vaccine as a control.

CDR3 nucleotides: TGTGCCAGCTCACGCAATAAACAGGGGGCCGGCAATCAGCCCCAGCATTTT. The encoded protein is CASSRNKQGAGNQPQHF. This chain links TRBV18 with TRBJ1-5, with 9 bases aligning to TRBD1. CDR3 length: 17 residues. V shed 4 bases and J 2 bases; nucleotides not matched to a gene: 9. Germline V CDR1 and CDR2: KGHSH, LQKENI.